Below are 6 T cell receptor beta chains sequenced from a single sample in a study of T cells after yellow fever vaccination. One entry per CDR3 protein, called by TCRdb with MiXCR from the 5' RACE reads. The profile shows approximately 250,000 distinct CDR3 sequences, roughly 5.6% of them singletons. This specimen was CD4+ T cells sorted from PBMCs, taken on the day of the yellow fever booster vaccination. These receptors came from a man aged 18-30 years who received the YFV17D yellow fever vaccine.

This clonotype was detected only a few times. The chain joins TRBV7-2 to TRBJ2-7, with TRBD1 identical over 7 bases. V shed 5 bases, J shed 4 bases, and the junction held 5 bases outside the gene matches. The CDR3 consists of 13 residues. Germline CDR1 reads SGHTA; CDR2 reads FQGNSA. The CDR3 is CASSLQTGYEQYF. Here the CDR3 DNA reads TGTGCCAGCAGCCTCCAGACAGGGTACGAGCAGTACTTC.

The chain recombines TRBV5-1 with TRBJ2-2, with TRBD1 matching over 8 bases. Germline V gene sequence: CDR1 SGHRS, CDR2 YFSETQ. With 0 bases clipped from V and 6 bases from J, the junction kept 7 bases outside the gene matches. This CDR3 is 16 amino acids long. The CDR3, as DNA: TGCGCCAGCAGCTTGGGAGGACAGGGCATCGCCGGGGAGCTGTTTTTT. Its protein product is CASSLGGQGIAGELFF.

This clonotype came up a few times. The chain couples TRBV19 to TRBJ2-7; a possible D gene is TRBD2 (6 bases). CDR3 size: 15 residues. Trimming removed 4 bases at V and 0 bases at J, with 13 bases between. CDR1 is LNHDA and CDR2 is SQIVND in the germline V gene (reference sequence). CDR3 nucleotide sequence: TGTGCCAGTAGTAGGGATGGCGGGGCCTCCTACGAGCAGTACTTC. Protein product: CASSRDGGASYEQYF.

The sample holds many counts of this clonotype. The chain links TRBV25-1 to TRBJ1-1; D unresolved. This CDR3 is 14 amino acids long. Germline values: CDR1 MGHDK, CDR2 SYGVNS. Trimming took off 1 base at V and 1 base at J, with 7 bases between the two ends. The CDR3 here is CASSEWEGNTEAFF. As DNA, the CDR3 is TGTGCCAGCAGTGAATGGGAGGGGAACACTGAAGCTTTCTTT.

This clonotype was observed a few times. The chain couples TRBV4-2 to TRBJ1-1; D might be TRBD1 (6 bases). This CDR3 has 20 amino acids. V was clipped by 4 bases and J by 4 bases, with 31 bases between them. The germline CDR1 and CDR2 sequences are LGHNA and YNFKEQ. CDR3 amino acids: CASSRYSPPGRQGLPTEAFF. The CDR3 DNA sequence: TGTGCCAGCAGCCGATACTCACCGCCGGGACGCCAGGGGTTACCCACTGAAGCTTTCTTT.

J is TRBJ2-5 and V is TRBV5-4; perhaps TRBD2 as D (5 bases). V lost 4 bases and J lost 4, with 8 bases in between. The CDR3 runs 12 residues. In germline, CDR1 is SGHNT, CDR2 YYREEE (reference sequence). CDR3 nucleotides: TGTGCCAGCAGCCGGACTGGAGAGACCCAGTACTTC. Amino acids: CASSRTGETQYF.